Following are 10 T cell receptor beta chains from one sample sequenced in a study of human T cells and chemical hapten exposure. In TCRdb, the RACE reads were re-called with MiXCR into one record per CDR3 protein. Of hundreds of thousands of distinct CDR3 sequences listed, over 6% are singletons. Sample time point: patch test 2, 6 weeks after DPC sensitization. As for treatment: therapeutic diphenylcyclopropenone sensitization with weekly scalp DPC. The source was whole blood, collected in connection with sensitization to the hapten diphenylcyclopropenone (DPC). The receptors stem from a woman aged 18 to 35 with alopecia areata. Some clones in this sample may be carry-over from other donors' samples.

This clonotype came up many times. The CDR3 nucleotides read TGTGCCAGCAGTTCCTCGTCCGCTTACTATGGCTACACCTTC. Its translation is CASSSSSAYYGYTF. J is TRBJ1-2 and V is TRBV7-2; no definite D call. From germline, CDR1 is SGHTA and CDR2 FQGNSA. The germline V and J ends were trimmed by 6 bases and 3 bases, with 14 bases remaining between them. CDR3 length equals 14 residues. The entire variable domain, with the rest obtained from reference TRBV7-2 and TRBJ1-2, is as follows: GAGVSQSPSNKVTEKGKDVELRCDPISGHTALYWYRQSLGQGLEFLIYFQGNSAPDKSGLPSDRFSAERTGGSVSTLTIQRTQQEDSAVYLCASSSSSAYYGYTFGSGTRLTVV.

This clonotype was found a few times. This chain uses TRBV6-5 with TRBJ2-5, with D perhaps TRBD1 (6 bases). Germline V gives CDR1 MNHEY, CDR2 SVGAGI. V was pared by 6 bases and J by 4 bases, with 9 bases between. This CDR3 has 12 residues. CDR3 nucleotide sequence: TGTGCCAGCAGGGGCAGGGGAGAGACCCAGTACTTC. This translates into CASRGRGETQYF.

The chain has TRBV6-4 and TRBJ2-2; 7 nucleotides agree with TRBD2. This CDR3 contains 13 residues. From germline, CDR1 is MRHNA and CDR2 SNTAGT. V lost 5 bases, J lost 7 bases, and 4 bases stayed unmatched. CDR3 residues: CASSRDYGGELFF. In DNA, the CDR3 is TGTGCCAGCAGTCGGGACTATGGCGGGGAGCTGTTTTTT.

The V and J genes are TRBV20-1 and TRBJ1-1; 7 nucleotides agree with TRBD1. There are 14 residues in the CDR3. Germline trimming cut 0 bases from V and 8 bases from J; bases unmatched to any gene: 9. The germline CDR1 and CDR2 sequences are DFQATT and SNEGSKA (reference sequence). The CDR3 reads CSARERTGLTEAFF. The DNA of the CDR3 is TGCAGTGCTAGAGAGCGGACAGGACTCACCGAAGCTTTCTTT.

The J gene is TRBJ1-5, the V gene TRBV7-9, with 7 bases lining up with TRBD1. The CDR3 contains 15 residues. Germline CDR1 and CDR2: SEHNR and FQNEAQ (reference sequence). V lost 2 bases, J lost 2 bases, and 3 bases stayed unmatched. DNA for the CDR3: TGTGCCAGCAGCTTATCAGGGGGGCGCAATCAGCCCCAGCATTTT. It codes for CASSLSGGRNQPQHF.

In nucleotides, the CDR3 is TGTGCCAGCAGCCAAGGGGATAGGGGGACAGGGATCTCTGCTGGGGCCAACGTCCTGACTTTC. Residues: CASSQGDRGTGISAGANVLTF. The V gene is TRBV3-1, the J gene TRBJ2-6, with 9 positions matching TRBD1. This CDR3 is built from 21 residues. V lost 1 base, J lost 2 bases, and 15 bases stayed unmatched. Germline loops: CDR1 LGHDT, CDR2 YNNKEL (reference sequence).

This clonotype was observed at least ten times. The chain joins TRBV20-1 to TRBJ1-1; TRBD1 matches 7 bases. Germline-derived CDR1 and CDR2 are DFQATT and SNEGSKA (reference sequence). CDR3 length: 14 amino acids. J was trimmed by 1 base and V by 5 bases; bases with no gene match: 7. CDR3 in amino acids: CSAPDRAQNTEAFF. CDR3 DNA sequence: TGCAGTGCTCCTGACAGGGCGCAGAACACTGAAGCTTTCTTT.

The table lists this clonotype with many counts. This chain uses TRBV9 with TRBJ1-2; D gene unclear. The V gene's germline CDR1 is SGDLS and CDR2 YYNGEE. V was shortened by 5 bases and J by 8 bases, with 13 bases between the two germline ends. CDR3 size: 12 residues. DNA of the CDR3: TGTGCCAGCAGTCGTCCGTTAGAGGGCTACACCTTC. Amino acids: CASSRPLEGYTF.

This clonotype was seen more than once but under ten times. This rearrangement joins TRBV5-1 to TRBJ2-7, with TRBD2 as a possible D gene (6 bases). Germline CDR1 and CDR2: SGHRS and YFSETQ. With 7 bases removed from V and 3 bases from J, the gap between germline ends came to 14 bases. CDR3 size: 13 residues. The CDR3 loop reads CASGGDGSYEQYF. CDR3 bases: TGCGCCAGCGGAGGGGACGGCAGCTACGAGCAGTACTTC.

The chain employs TRBV2 and TRBJ1-6, with D maybe TRBD1 (5 bases). CDR3 length: 15 residues. Trimming cost V 1 base and J 7 bases, with 11 bases left between them. The germline V gene encodes CDR1 SNHLY and CDR2 FYNNEI. The CDR3 region is CASSEGTQDNSPLHF. The CDR3 nucleotides are TGTGCCAGCAGTGAAGGGACACAAGACAATTCACCCCTCCACTTT.